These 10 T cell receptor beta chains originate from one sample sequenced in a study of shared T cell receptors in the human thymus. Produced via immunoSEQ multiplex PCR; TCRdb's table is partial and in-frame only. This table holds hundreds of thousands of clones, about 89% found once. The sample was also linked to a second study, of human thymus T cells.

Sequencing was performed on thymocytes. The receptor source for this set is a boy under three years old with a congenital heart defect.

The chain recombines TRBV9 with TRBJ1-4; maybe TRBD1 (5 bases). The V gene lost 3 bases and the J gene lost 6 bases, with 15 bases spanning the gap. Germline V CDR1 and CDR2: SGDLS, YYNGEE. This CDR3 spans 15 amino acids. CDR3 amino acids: CASSEEKGRDEKLFF. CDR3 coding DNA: TGTGCCAGCAGCGAAGAGAAGGGGAGGGATGAAAAACTGTTTTTT.

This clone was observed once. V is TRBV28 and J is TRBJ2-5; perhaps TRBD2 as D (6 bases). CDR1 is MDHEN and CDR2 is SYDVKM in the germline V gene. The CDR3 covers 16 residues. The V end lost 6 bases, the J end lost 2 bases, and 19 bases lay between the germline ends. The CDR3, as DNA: TGTGCCAGCAGCATCCGACTAGGTAACGAACAAGAGACCCAGTACTTC. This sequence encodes CASSIRLGNEQETQYF.

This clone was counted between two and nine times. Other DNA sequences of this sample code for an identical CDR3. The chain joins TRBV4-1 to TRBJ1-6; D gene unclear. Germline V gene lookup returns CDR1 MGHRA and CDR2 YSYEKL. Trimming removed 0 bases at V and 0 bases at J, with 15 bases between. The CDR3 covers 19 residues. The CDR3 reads CASSQEGPKDSSYNSPLHF. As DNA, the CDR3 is TGCGCCAGCAGCCAAGAAGGCCCTAAAGACTCCTCCTATAATTCACCCCTCCACTTT.

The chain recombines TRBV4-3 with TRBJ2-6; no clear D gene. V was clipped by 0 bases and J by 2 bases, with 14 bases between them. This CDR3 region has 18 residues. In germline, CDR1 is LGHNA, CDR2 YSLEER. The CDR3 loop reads CASSQDAAMNPGANVLTF. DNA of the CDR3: TGCGCCAGCAGCCAAGACGCGGCGATGAACCCTGGGGCCAACGTCCTGACTTTC.

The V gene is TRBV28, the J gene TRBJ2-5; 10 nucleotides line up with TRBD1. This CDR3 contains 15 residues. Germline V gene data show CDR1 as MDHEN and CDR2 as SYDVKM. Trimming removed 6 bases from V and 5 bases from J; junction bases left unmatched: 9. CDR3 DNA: TGTGCCAGCAGGACGGGACAGGGGTGGAGGGAGACCCAGTACTTC. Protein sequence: CASRTGQGWRETQYF. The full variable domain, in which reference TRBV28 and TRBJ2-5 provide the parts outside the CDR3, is DVKVTQSSRYLVKRTGEKVFLECVQDMDHENMFWYRQDPGLGLRLIYFSYDVKMKEKGDIPEGYSVSREKKERFSLILESASTNQTSMYLCASRTGQGWRETQYFGPGTRLLVL.

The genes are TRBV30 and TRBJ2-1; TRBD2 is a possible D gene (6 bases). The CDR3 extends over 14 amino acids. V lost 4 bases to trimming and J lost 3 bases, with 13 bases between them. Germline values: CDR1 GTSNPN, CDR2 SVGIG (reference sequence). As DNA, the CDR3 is TGTGCCTGGATAGGCGGGGCCTTCTACAATGAGCAGTTCTTC. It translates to CAWIGGAFYNEQFF.

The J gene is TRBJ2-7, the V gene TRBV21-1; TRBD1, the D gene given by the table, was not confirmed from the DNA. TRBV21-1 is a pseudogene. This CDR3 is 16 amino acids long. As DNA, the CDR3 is TGTGCCAGCAGCAAAGAGTGGGGGCTCAAGTCCCACGAGCAGTACTTC. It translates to CASSKEWGLKSHEQYF.

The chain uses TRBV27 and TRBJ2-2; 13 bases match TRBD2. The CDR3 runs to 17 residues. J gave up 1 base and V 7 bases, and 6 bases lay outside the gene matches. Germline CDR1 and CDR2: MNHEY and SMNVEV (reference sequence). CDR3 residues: CASKGLAGMLNTGELFF. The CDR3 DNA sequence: TGTGCCAGCAAGGGACTAGCGGGGATGCTGAACACCGGGGAGCTGTTTTTT.

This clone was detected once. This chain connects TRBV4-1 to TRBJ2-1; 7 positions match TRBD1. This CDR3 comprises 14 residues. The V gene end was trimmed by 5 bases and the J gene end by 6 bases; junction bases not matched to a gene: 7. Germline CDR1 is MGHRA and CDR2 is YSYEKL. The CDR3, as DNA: TGCGCCAGCAGCATAAAAGAGGGGGCCAATGAGCAGTTCTTC. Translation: CASSIKEGANEQFF.

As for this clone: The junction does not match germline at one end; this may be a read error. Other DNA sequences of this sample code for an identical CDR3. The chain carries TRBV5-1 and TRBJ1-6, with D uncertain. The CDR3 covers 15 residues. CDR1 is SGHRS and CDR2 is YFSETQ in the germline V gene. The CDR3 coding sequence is TGCGCCAGCAGCTTGGCCGGCCTCGGGAATTCCCCCCTCCACTTT. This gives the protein CASSLAGLGNSPLHF.